The rows below give T cell receptor beta chains drawn from one sample of a study of CD8 T cells in Susac syndrome. TCRdb fed the immunoSEQ multiplex PCR reads into MiXCR, producing one record per CDR3 protein. Of under 300,000 distinct CDR3 sequences listed, about 95% were seen once; the top ten hold about 0.1%. The sequencing sample was made of CD4+ T cells from PBMCs. These receptors were taken from a human donor with Susac syndrome. Both conserved end residues are part of each CDR3.

CDR3 length	V gene	J gene	CDR3 protein
14	TRBV29-1	TRBJ2-7	CSVVSRTGDYEQYF
16	TRBV19	TRBJ1-1	CASSITTGTANTEAFF
12	TRBV29-1	TRBJ2-3	CSAASSTDTQYF
14	TRBV27	TRBJ1-2	CASSLLSQGRGYTF
14	TRBV12-3/TRBV12-4	TRBJ1-1	CASRAWRLNTEAFF
16	TRBV30	TRBJ2-6	CAWSAGLNSGANVLTF
23	TRBV24-1	TRBJ2-1	CATSDPSPTNRARSQPLYNEQFF
15	TRBV6-5	TRBJ1-2	CASSYSYDRGYGYTF
13	TRBV2	TRBJ2-7	CASSEFEKYEQYF
13	TRBV12-3/TRBV12-4	TRBJ2-3	CASTPSGQNTQYF
16	TRBV5-1	TRBJ2-1	CASSLGISGSYNEQFF
15	TRBV18	TRBJ1-2	CASSPQEGTNYGYTF
15	TRBV20-1	TRBJ1-2	CSARAGTGFNYGYTF
16	TRBV5-1	TRBJ2-2	CASSSGTSGLTGELFF
14	TRBV18	TRBJ2-7	CASSRRDRVYEQYF